This TCR beta chain was captured in a study of CD8 T cells in Susac syndrome. General observations from the study: Acknowledgment was made by the study that its TCR sequencing and HLA analysis involved a relatively small number of individuals.

Reverse transcription used about 0.45 to 1 ug RNA and random hexamers. The CDR3 of TCR beta was amplified by immunoSEQ multiplex PCR across 54 Vbeta and 13 Jbeta. TCRdb reanalysed the immunoSEQ multiplex PCR reads using MiXCR and keeps one entry per CDR3 protein. The repertoire holds around 130,000 distinct CDR3 sequences, with around 75% as singletons. This clonotype appeared once. Its antigen is not identified. TCR beta sequences were obtained from blood CD8+ and CD4+ T cells. The specimen sequenced was CD8+ T cells from PBMCs. This TCR derives from a human donor with multiple sclerosis.

The CDR3 DNA reads as TGTGCCAGCAGTTCACAGGGAAGCTCCTACGAGCAGTACGTC. As protein: CASSSQGSSYEQYV. V gene TRBV27 combines with J gene TRBJ2-7; D is possibly TRBD1 (6 bases). The length of the CDR3 is 14 residues. The germline V and J ends were trimmed by 4 bases and 0 bases, with 10 bases remaining between them. The V gene's germline CDR1 is MNHEY and CDR2 SMNVEV (reference sequence).